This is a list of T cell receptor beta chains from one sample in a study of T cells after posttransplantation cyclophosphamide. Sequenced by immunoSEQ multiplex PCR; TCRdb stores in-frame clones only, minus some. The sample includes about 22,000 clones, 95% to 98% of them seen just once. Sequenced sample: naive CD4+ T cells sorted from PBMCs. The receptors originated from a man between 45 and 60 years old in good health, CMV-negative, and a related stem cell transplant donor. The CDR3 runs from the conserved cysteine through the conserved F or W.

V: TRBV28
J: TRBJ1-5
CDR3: CASSLIGQPQHF

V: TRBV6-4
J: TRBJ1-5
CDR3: CASSAVPLKQNSNQPQHF

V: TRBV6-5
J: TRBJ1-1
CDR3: CASSVQGSGAFF

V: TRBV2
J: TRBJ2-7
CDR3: CASRAHHRARITYEQYF

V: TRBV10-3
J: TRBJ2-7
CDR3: CATYPEPGQGPYEQYF

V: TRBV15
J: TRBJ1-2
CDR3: CATSTSSYGYTF

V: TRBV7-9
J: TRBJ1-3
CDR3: CASSTRVRGDTIYF

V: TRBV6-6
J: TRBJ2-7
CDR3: CASSYRGTHEQYF

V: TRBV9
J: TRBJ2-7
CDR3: CASSVGNTGGPYEQYF

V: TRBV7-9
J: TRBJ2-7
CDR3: CASSLRGFRAQQYF

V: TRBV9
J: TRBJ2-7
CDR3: CASSPQRGYEQYF

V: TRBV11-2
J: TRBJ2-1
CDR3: CASSTGGASYNEQFF

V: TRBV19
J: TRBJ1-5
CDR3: CASSIVRATYNQPQHF